A selection of T cell receptor beta chains follows, all from one sample in a study of cytomegalovirus exposure and HLA in healthy donors. Sequenced by immunoSEQ multiplex PCR; TCRdb stores in-frame clones only, minus some. The sample yields roughly 200,000 clones, around 80% seen once. The sample was PBMCs. These receptors were collected from a woman in her sixties in good health and CMV-seropositive. The CDR3 runs from the conserved cysteine through the conserved F or W. A D gene is named only where the DNA matches it firmly. Only some rows state a clone size, as once, few, many or a class for expanded clones.

clone_size: .; v_call: TRBV7-3; j_call: TRBJ2-3; d_call: TRBD2; cdr3_nt: TGTGCCAGCAGCTTAGGGCTAGCGGCAGATACGCAGTATTTT; cdr3_aa: CASSLGLAADTQYF
clone_size: .; v_call: TRBV28; j_call: TRBJ1-3; d_call: TRBD1; cdr3_nt: TGTGCCAGCAGATGGACAGGGGGAATGGGGGGAAACACCATATATTTT; cdr3_aa: CASRWTGGMGGNTIYF
clone_size: .; v_call: TRBV4-3; j_call: TRBJ1-4; d_call: .; cdr3_nt: TGCGCCAGCAGCCTCGATGGCCAGAACGTTAATGAAAAACTGTTTTTT; cdr3_aa: CASSLDGQNVNEKLFF
clone_size: once; v_call: TRBV10-3; j_call: TRBJ2-1; d_call: TRBD1; cdr3_nt: TGTGCCATCGGACGGCAACCGGGACAGGGCAGCAATGAGCAGTTCTTC; cdr3_aa: CAIGRQPGQGSNEQFF
clone_size: .; v_call: TRBV4-2; j_call: TRBJ1-1; d_call: .; cdr3_nt: TGTGCCAGCAGCCCCCCGGGAGGGGGATCGACTGAAGCTTTCTTT; cdr3_aa: CASSPPGGGSTEAFF
clone_size: .; v_call: TRBV6-1; j_call: TRBJ1-3; d_call: .; cdr3_nt: TGTGCCAGCAGTGAATTTTCGATTGGCATCTCTGGAAACACCATATATTTT; cdr3_aa: CASSEFSIGISGNTIYF
clone_size: .; v_call: TRBV5-4; j_call: TRBJ2-3; d_call: TRBD2; cdr3_nt: TGTGCCAGCAGAAGGACTAGCGGGGGCACAGATACGCAGTATTTT; cdr3_aa: CASRRTSGGTDTQYF
clone_size: few; v_call: TRBV27; j_call: TRBJ1-1; d_call: .; cdr3_nt: TGTGCCAGCAGTTGGAACGCGCGGGGCACTGAAGCTTTCTTT; cdr3_aa: CASSWNARGTEAFF
clone_size: .; v_call: TRBV10-3; j_call: TRBJ1-5; d_call: .; cdr3_nt: TGTGCCATCAGTGAGTCCCCGAGTGGCAATCAGCCCCAGCATTTT; cdr3_aa: CAISESPSGNQPQHF
clone_size: .; v_call: TRBV7-9; j_call: TRBJ2-3; d_call: TRBD2; cdr3_nt: TGTGCCAGCAACATAGCGGGAGGGACTAACACAGATACGCAGTATTTT; cdr3_aa: CASNIAGGTNTDTQYF
clone_size: .; v_call: TRBV27; j_call: TRBJ2-2; d_call: .; cdr3_nt: TGTGCCAGCAGTCCCAGACTATACACCGGGGAGCTGTTTTTT; cdr3_aa: CASSPRLYTGELFF
clone_size: .; v_call: TRBV5-4; j_call: TRBJ2-3; d_call: TRBD2; cdr3_nt: TGTGCCAGCAGCTTGGGTCCACTAGCGGGAGTCGGAGATACGCAGTATTTT; cdr3_aa: CASSLGPLAGVGDTQYF